This TCR beta chain was recorded in a study of regulatory T cells in long-lasting Graves disease. CDR1 and CDR2 from the germline V gene are DFQATT and SNEGSKA (reference sequence). Trimming took 1 base from V and 7 from J, leaving 11 bases between them. The CDR3 has 13 amino acids. The study, taken as a whole, reports: Those with persistent Graves' had less TCR diversity than newly diagnosed patients. Under persistent disease, TRBV28, TRBJ1-2 and TRBJ2-5 were used preferentially. Relative to new patients (roughly 1,000), persistent patients exhibited greater sharing of public clonotypes (approximately 2,800). The study examined only peripheral blood, not thyroid tissue.

The sample holds a few counts of this clonotype. The antigen is not known. Researchers made TCR beta libraries by using iRepertoire HTBI primers and running Arm-PCR on CDR3 regions. TCRdb fed the multiplex PCR reads into MiXCR, producing one record per CDR3 protein. The sample has 650,000 to 700,000 distinct CDR3 sequences, approximately 31% seen once; the top ten hold around 42%. Time point specified: persistent/refractory GD, antithyroid drugs over 5 years with positive TRAb. Following extraction of RNA from PBMCs, that RNA was used to make the TCR library. This TCR derives from a female donor with Graves disease. The chain uses TRBV20-1 and TRBJ2-4, with D perhaps matching TRBD1 (6 bases). Specimen: peripheral blood mononuclear cells (PBMCs), collected when the disease was refractory, from a patient treated with antithyroid drugs. The CDR3 protein is CSARVWGLNIQYF. The CDR3 nucleotides are TGCAGTGCTAGAGTTTGGGGGCTGAACATTCAGTACTTC.